These 9 T cell receptor beta chains originate from one sample sequenced in a study of blood T cell repertoires in COVID-19. Clones were sequenced by immunoSEQ multiplex PCR, and TCRdb holds only the in-frame ones, with some missing. Of fewer than 80,000 clones listed, approximately 92% are singletons. Sequenced: peripheral blood. The source of these receptors is a human donor in a cohort sampled during active COVID-19.

The gene calls are TRBV4-3 and TRBJ2-2; perhaps TRBD1 as D (6 bases). The V gene's germline CDR1 is LGHNA and CDR2 YSLEER. Trimming left V 0 bases short and J 0 bases short, with 17 bases between. This CDR3 is built from 19 residues. As DNA, the CDR3 is TGCGCCAGCAGCCAAGAGGACGGGGCGAGGACAGCGAACACCGGGGAGCTGTTTTTT. Its protein product is CASSQEDGARTANTGELFF.

V gene TRBV27 combines with J gene TRBJ1-6, with TRBD1 matching 9 bases. Trimming removed 5 bases from V and 10 bases from J; junction bases left unmatched: 6. Germline-derived CDR1 and CDR2 are MNHEY and SMNVEV (reference sequence). The CDR3 consists of 14 residues. The CDR3 DNA is TGTGCCAGCAGTCCCGGGGACAGGGACTCACCCCTCCACTTT. Amino acid sequence: CASSPGDRDSPLHF.

The gene calls are TRBV5-5 and TRBJ1-5, with D unclear. Germline CDR1 and CDR2: SGHKS and YYEKEE (reference sequence). The CDR3 has 14 amino acids. Trimming took 0 bases from V and 4 from J, leaving 8 bases between them. The DNA of the CDR3 is TGTGCCAGCAGCTTGGTAGGCGGAAATCAGCCCCAGCATTTT. Its translation: CASSLVGGNQPQHF.

The CDR3 reads CASSQDGGPYEQYF. The CDR3 DNA reads TGCGCCAGCAGCCAAGACGGGGGGCCGTACGAGCAGTACTTC. This chain uses TRBV4-1 with TRBJ2-7; TRBD2 might be the D (7 bases). The length of the CDR3 is 14 residues. CDR1 and CDR2 (germline): MGHRA, YSYEKL. The V end lost 0 bases, the J end lost 4 bases, and 10 bases lay between the germline ends.

The CDR3 region has the DNA TGCGCCAGCAGCAATAATGTTGGAGCGGAGACCCAGTACTTC. Residues: CASSNNVGAETQYF. The rearrangement joins TRBV5-1 to TRBJ2-5; D ambiguous. With 4 bases removed from V and 5 bases from J, the gap between germline ends came to 15 bases. The germline gives CDR1 SGHRS, CDR2 YFSETQ. The CDR3 is made up of 14 amino acids.

The chain employs TRBV29-1 and TRBJ1-4, with 8 bases aligning to TRBD1. V lost 4 bases, J lost 8 bases, and 6 bases stayed unmatched. CDR3 length: 13 residues. CDR1 is SQVTM, CDR2 ANQGSEA, per germline. The CDR3 DNA sequence: TGCAGCGTTGCCAGGGGGCCGGGCGAAAAACTGTTTTTT. This sequence encodes CSVARGPGEKLFF.

The V gene is TRBV28, the J gene TRBJ2-7; D gene ambiguous. Per germline, CDR1 MDHEN and CDR2 SYDVKM. Trimming shortened V by 1 base and J by 1 base, and 8 bases separated the two germline ends. This CDR3 region has 14 residues. CDR3 amino acids: CASSLFGLSYEQYF. CDR3 DNA: TGTGCCAGCAGTTTATTTGGGCTTTCCTACGAGCAGTACTTC.

The rearrangement links TRBV2 to TRBJ2-7; D gene uncertain. The CDR3 covers 13 residues. Germline CDR1 and CDR2: SNHLY and FYNNEI. Trimming pared 8 bases from V and 1 base from J, leaving 12 bases between. CDR3 sequence (DNA): TGTGCCAGCGGCTCCTCCGGGTCCTACGAGCAGTACTTC. Its translation is CASGSSGSYEQYF.

V usage is TRBV5-6 and J usage is TRBJ1-5; D may be TRBD1 (5 bases). Germline lookup yields CDR1 SGHDT and CDR2 YYEEEE. V was clipped by 0 bases and J by 0 bases, with 7 bases between them. CDR3 size: 15 residues. The CDR3 region is CASSLGQISNQPQHF. The CDR3 DNA reads as TGTGCCAGCAGCTTGGGACAGATTAGCAATCAGCCCCAGCATTTT.